The 8 T cell receptor beta chains presented below share a single source sample, sequenced in a study of blood T cell repertoires in COVID-19. TCRdb keeps only in-frame clones here, not all; method: immunoSEQ multiplex PCR. This sample carries 55,000 to 80,000 clones, about 86% of them seen once, and the ten largest clones take 5.3%. Material: peripheral blood. All receptors come from a man aged 50 to 59 with active COVID-19.

This sequence joins TRBV18 and TRBJ2-7, with 9 bases matching TRBD2. V shed 0 bases, J shed 6 bases, and the junction held 3 bases outside the gene matches. Per the germline V gene, CDR1 is KGHSH and CDR2 is LQKENI. The CDR3 spans 14 residues. This CDR3 reads CASSPPPSGVEQYF. The CDR3 DNA sequence: TGTGCCAGCTCACCACCCCCTAGCGGGGTCGAGCAGTACTTC.

The chain is built from TRBV9 and TRBJ2-7; possible D gene TRBD1, 6 bases. Germline V gene data show CDR1 as SGDLS and CDR2 as YYNGEE. The V gene lost 4 bases and the J gene lost 5 bases, with 10 bases spanning the gap. The CDR3 contains 12 residues. The CDR3 sequence is CASSSHRDEQYF. Written as DNA, the CDR3 is TGTGCCAGCAGCTCACACAGGGACGAGCAGTACTTC.

This chain connects TRBV5-1 to TRBJ1-2, with 8 bases matching TRBD1. V was clipped by 1 base and J by 6 bases; unmatched bases: 5. The CDR3 runs to 14 residues. Per the germline V gene, CDR1 is SGHRS and CDR2 is YFSETQ. CDR3 in DNA: TGCGCCAGCAGCTTGACGACAGGGGTAGATGGCTACACCTTC. Its translation is CASSLTTGVDGYTF.

The V and J genes are TRBV20-1 and TRBJ2-3; D gene ambiguous. The germline V gene has CDR1 DFQATT and CDR2 SNEGSKA (reference sequence). The CDR3 totals 13 residues. Trimming took off 6 bases at V and 1 base at J, with 11 bases between the two ends. This CDR3 reads CSASFSGTDTQYF. CDR3 bases: TGCAGTGCCAGTTTCTCGGGCACAGATACGCAGTATTTT.

J is TRBJ1-1 and V is TRBV11-2; no definite D call. The CDR3 runs to 13 residues. Germline V CDR1 and CDR2: SGHAT, FQNNGV. V was pared by 1 base and J by 4 bases, with 7 bases between. CDR3 sequence: CASSLAAGTEAFF. The CDR3 region has the DNA TGTGCCAGCAGCTTAGCTGCGGGCACTGAAGCTTTCTTT.

The chain recombines TRBV30 with TRBJ2-1; TRBD1 is a possible D gene (6 bases). V shed 1 base and J shed 7 bases, with 14 bases lying between them. This CDR3 spans 14 amino acids. From germline, CDR1 is GTSNPN and CDR2 SVGIG (reference sequence). The CDR3, as DNA: TGTGCCTGGAGTGAGCACAGGGAAGGGAATGAGCAGTTCTTC. Protein: CAWSEHREGNEQFF.

The chain couples TRBV5-4 to TRBJ2-3, with D uncertain. Trimming removed 0 bases at V and 3 bases at J, with 8 bases between. CDR3 length: 14 amino acids. Germline lookup yields CDR1 SGHNT and CDR2 YYREEE (reference sequence). The CDR3: CASSLDSSTDTQYF. The CDR3 bases are TGTGCCAGCAGCTTGGATAGCTCTACAGATACGCAGTATTTT.

The chain carries TRBV5-1 and TRBJ2-5; TRBD1 aligns across 7 bases. The germline V gene encodes CDR1 SGHRS and CDR2 YFSETQ. V trimming: 3 bases; J trimming: 4 bases; junction bases outside the gene matches: 6. The CDR3 has 14 residues. The DNA of the CDR3 is TGCGCCAGCAGCTCTTCGACAGGGAGAGAGACCCAGTACTTC. This translates into CASSSSTGRETQYF.